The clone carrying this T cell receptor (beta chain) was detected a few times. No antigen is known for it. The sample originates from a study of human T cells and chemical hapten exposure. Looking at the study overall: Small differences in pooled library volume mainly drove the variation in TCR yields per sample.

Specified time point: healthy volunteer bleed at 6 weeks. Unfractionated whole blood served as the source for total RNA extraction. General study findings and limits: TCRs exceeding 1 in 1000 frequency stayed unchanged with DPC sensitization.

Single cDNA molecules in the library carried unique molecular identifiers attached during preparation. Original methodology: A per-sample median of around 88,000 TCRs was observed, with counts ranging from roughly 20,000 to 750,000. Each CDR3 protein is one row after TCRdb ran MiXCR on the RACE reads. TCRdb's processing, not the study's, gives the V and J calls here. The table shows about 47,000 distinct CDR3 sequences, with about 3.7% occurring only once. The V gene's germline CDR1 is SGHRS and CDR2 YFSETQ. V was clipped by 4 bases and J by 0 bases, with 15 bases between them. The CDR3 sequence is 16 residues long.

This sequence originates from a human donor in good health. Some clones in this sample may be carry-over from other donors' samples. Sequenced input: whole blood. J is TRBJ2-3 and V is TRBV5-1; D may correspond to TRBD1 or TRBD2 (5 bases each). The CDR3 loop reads CASSPEGSSSTDTQYF. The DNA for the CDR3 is TGCGCCAGCAGCCCCGAGGGGTCCTCTAGCACAGATACGCAGTATTTT.